This T cell receptor beta chain was obtained from a study of blood T cell repertoires in COVID-19. Study overall: PBMCs, B-cell-depleted T cells, or T cells provided the cDNA or gDNA that made up the material.

Measured with immunoSEQ multiplex PCR; TCRdb has only the in-frame clones, and not every one. The sample shows about 80,000 clones, approximately 80% of them seen only once. The receptor was derived from a woman aged 65 to 85 with acute or convalescent COVID-19. The material sequenced was peripheral blood.

The CDR3 protein is CASSITGAPSSGGYTF. The CDR3 coding sequence is TGTGCCAGTAGTATAACAGGGGCGCCGAGTAGTGGCGGCTACACCTTC. This chain connects TRBV19 to TRBJ1-2; 7 bases fit TRBD1. Trimming took 2 bases from V and 8 from J; bases not matched to a gene: 14. Germline assignment: CDR1 LNHDA and CDR2 SQIVND (reference sequence). The CDR3 length is 16 residues.